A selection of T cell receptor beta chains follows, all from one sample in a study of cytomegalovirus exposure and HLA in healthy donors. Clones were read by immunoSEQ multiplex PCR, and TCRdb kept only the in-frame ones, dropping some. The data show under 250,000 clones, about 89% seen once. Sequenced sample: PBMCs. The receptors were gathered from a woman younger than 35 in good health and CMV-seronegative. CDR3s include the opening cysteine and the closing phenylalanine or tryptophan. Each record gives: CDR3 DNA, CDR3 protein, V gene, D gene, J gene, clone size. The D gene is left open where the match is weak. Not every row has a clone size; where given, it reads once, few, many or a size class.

CDR3nt: TGTGCCAGCAGCCGGGAGTTAAACTACGAGCAGTACTTC; CDR3aa: CASSRELNYEQYF; v_gene: TRBV7-9; d_gene: .; j_gene: TRBJ2-7; abundance: few
CDR3nt: TGTGCCAGCAGCTTAGCCGAGGGCTCAGCGGGATGGTACAATGAGCAGTTCTTC; CDR3aa: CASSLAEGSAGWYNEQFF; v_gene: TRBV7-8; d_gene: TRBD2; j_gene: TRBJ2-1; abundance: .
CDR3nt: TGTGCCTGGGAGCGGGAGCTGTACACAGATACGCAGTATTTT; CDR3aa: CAWERELYTDTQYF; v_gene: TRBV30; d_gene: TRBD2; j_gene: TRBJ2-3; abundance: .
CDR3nt: TGTGCCAGCAGTTTTGTCGGGACTCTCTCTGGAAACACCATATATTTT; CDR3aa: CASSFVGTLSGNTIYF; v_gene: TRBV28; d_gene: .; j_gene: TRBJ1-3; abundance: .
CDR3nt: TGCGCCAGCAGCTTGGGTACAGGGCAGATCTACGAGCAGTACTTC; CDR3aa: CASSLGTGQIYEQYF; v_gene: TRBV5-1; d_gene: .; j_gene: TRBJ2-7; abundance: few
CDR3nt: TGCAGCGTCGAGGAGATAGGCACTGAAGCTTTCTTT; CDR3aa: CSVEEIGTEAFF; v_gene: TRBV29-1; d_gene: .; j_gene: TRBJ1-1; abundance: .
CDR3nt: TGCGCCAGCAGCTCGCAGACAGGACAGCCCCAGCATTTT; CDR3aa: CASSSQTGQPQHF; v_gene: TRBV5-1; d_gene: .; j_gene: TRBJ1-5; abundance: few
CDR3nt: TGTGCCAGCAGTTACGGGACTTACTACGAGCAGTACTTC; CDR3aa: CASSYGTYYEQYF; v_gene: TRBV6-5; d_gene: .; j_gene: TRBJ2-7; abundance: .
CDR3nt: TGCGCCAGCAGCTTGGCCGGTTTGTCTAATGAAAAACTGTTTTTT; CDR3aa: CASSLAGLSNEKLFF; v_gene: TRBV5-1; d_gene: .; j_gene: TRBJ1-4; abundance: .
CDR3nt: TGCGCCAGCAGCTTGGACGGGAGGACAGGGAGGTCTGGGGCCAACGTCCTGACTTTC; CDR3aa: CASSLDGRTGRSGANVLTF; v_gene: TRBV5-1; d_gene: .; j_gene: TRBJ2-6; abundance: .
CDR3nt: TGTGCCAGCAGCCCCGGACAAACGCTAACCTACGAGCAGTACTTC; CDR3aa: CASSPGQTLTYEQYF; v_gene: TRBV28; d_gene: .; j_gene: TRBJ2-7; abundance: .
CDR3nt: TGTGCCTGGGGGACTAGCGGCTACAATGAGCAGTTCTTC; CDR3aa: CAWGTSGYNEQFF; v_gene: TRBV30; d_gene: TRBD2; j_gene: TRBJ2-1; abundance: .
CDR3nt: TGCGCCAGCAGCTTGAGGGGGAAGCGGGACCTACGAAGCACAGATACGCAGTATTTT; CDR3aa: CASSLRGKRDLRSTDTQYF; v_gene: TRBV5-1; d_gene: .; j_gene: TRBJ2-3; abundance: .
CDR3nt: TGTGCCAGCAGATCCGACAGGGGCAATCCCTTTAGAGGGAACACTGAAGCTTTCTTT; CDR3aa: CASRSDRGNPFRGNTEAFF; v_gene: TRBV27; d_gene: TRBD1; j_gene: TRBJ1-1; abundance: once
CDR3nt: TGTGCCATCAGTCGACTAGCGGGAGTCACAGATACGCAGTATTTT; CDR3aa: CAISRLAGVTDTQYF; v_gene: TRBV10-3; d_gene: TRBD2; j_gene: TRBJ2-3; abundance: .
CDR3nt: TGTGCCTTCCAGGGGGGCCCCTGGGGGACTGAAGCTTTCTTT; CDR3aa: CAFQGGPWGTEAFF; v_gene: TRBV30; d_gene: TRBD1; j_gene: TRBJ1-1; abundance: .
CDR3nt: TGTGCCAGCAGCCCTGGACAGCTTACTAGCACAGATACGCAGTATTTT; CDR3aa: CASSPGQLTSTDTQYF; v_gene: TRBV11-2; d_gene: .; j_gene: TRBJ2-3; abundance: .
CDR3nt: TGTGCCATCCGCGGGACAGGGGGTTTCGATGAGCAGTTCTTC; CDR3aa: CAIRGTGGFDEQFF; v_gene: TRBV10-3; d_gene: TRBD1; j_gene: TRBJ2-1; abundance: .
CDR3nt: TGTGCCAGCAGCCAAGATGGGGCGGCGTTCAATGAGCAGTTCTTC; CDR3aa: CASSQDGAAFNEQFF; v_gene: TRBV4-2; d_gene: .; j_gene: TRBJ2-1; abundance: .
CDR3nt: TGTGCCAGCAGCCAAGAAGCCTCTCTAGGATACATTCAGTACTTC; CDR3aa: CASSQEASLGYIQYF; v_gene: TRBV4-2; d_gene: .; j_gene: TRBJ2-4; abundance: .
CDR3nt: TGTGCCAGCAGCGTAGGTGGAGCGGGAGCTCTCACAGATACGCAGTATTTT; CDR3aa: CASSVGGAGALTDTQYF; v_gene: TRBV9; d_gene: TRBD2; j_gene: TRBJ2-3; abundance: .
CDR3nt: TGTGCCAGCAGCTCGGCCACTAGCTCAGATACGCAGTATTTT; CDR3aa: CASSSATSSDTQYF; v_gene: TRBV7-2; d_gene: .; j_gene: TRBJ2-3; abundance: .
CDR3nt: TGTGCCAGCAGTCCTAGGGGGAGATGGGATTCACCCCTCCACTTT; CDR3aa: CASSPRGRWDSPLHF; v_gene: TRBV11-2; d_gene: .; j_gene: TRBJ1-6; abundance: once
CDR3nt: TGTGCCAGCAGCGTAGCCACTAGGGAACCCCCGGGACTGGACGAGCAGTACTTC; CDR3aa: CASSVATREPPGLDEQYF; v_gene: TRBV9; d_gene: .; j_gene: TRBJ2-7; abundance: .
CDR3nt: TGTGCCAGCAGCCAGGGGAATCAGCCCCAGCATTTT; CDR3aa: CASSQGNQPQHF; v_gene: TRBV7-8; d_gene: .; j_gene: TRBJ1-5; abundance: .
CDR3nt: TGTGCCAGCAGCTTAGGGGCGAGGGACTCGCAGTACTTC; CDR3aa: CASSLGARDSQYF; v_gene: TRBV11-2; d_gene: .; j_gene: TRBJ2-7; abundance: few
CDR3nt: TGTGCCAGCAGTGAGGCAGGAAGTGGCACCGGGGAGCTGTTTTTT; CDR3aa: CASSEAGSGTGELFF; v_gene: TRBV6-1; d_gene: .; j_gene: TRBJ2-2; abundance: .
CDR3nt: TGTGCCAGCAGTCCAGGGGGCTCTGGGGCCAACGTCCTGACTTTC; CDR3aa: CASSPGGSGANVLTF; v_gene: TRBV6-1; d_gene: TRBD1; j_gene: TRBJ2-6; abundance: once
CDR3nt: TGTGCCAGCAGCCGGGAGGGGGCTAACTATGGCTACACCTTC; CDR3aa: CASSREGANYGYTF; v_gene: TRBV7-3; d_gene: .; j_gene: TRBJ1-2; abundance: .
CDR3nt: TGTGCCAGCAGTTACCTAATAAATACCGGGGAGCTGTTTTTT; CDR3aa: CASSYLINTGELFF; v_gene: TRBV6-5; d_gene: .; j_gene: TRBJ2-2; abundance: .
CDR3nt: TGTGCCTGGCTATCAGGGGCTCGAGGTGGCTACACCTTC; CDR3aa: CAWLSGARGGYTF; v_gene: TRBV30; d_gene: .; j_gene: TRBJ1-2; abundance: few
CDR3nt: TGTGCCAGCAGTGAATGGGGGGGACAGGGGGCAGGACAGCCCCAGCATTTT; CDR3aa: CASSEWGGQGAGQPQHF; v_gene: TRBV6-1; d_gene: TRBD1; j_gene: TRBJ1-5; abundance: .
CDR3nt: TGTGCCAGCTCACCTGCGGCTAACACTGAAGCTTTCTTT; CDR3aa: CASSPAANTEAFF; v_gene: TRBV18; d_gene: .; j_gene: TRBJ1-1; abundance: .
CDR3nt: TGTGCCAGCTCACCACCCGCTAGCGGGTTCGAGCAGTACTTC; CDR3aa: CASSPPASGFEQYF; v_gene: TRBV18; d_gene: TRBD2; j_gene: TRBJ2-7; abundance: .
CDR3nt: TGTGCCAGCAGTACCACCCAGGGCTCAGAAGAGACCCAGTACTTC; CDR3aa: CASSTTQGSEETQYF; v_gene: TRBV27; d_gene: .; j_gene: TRBJ2-5; abundance: once
CDR3nt: TGTGCCAGCAGCGTAGAGGGAGCGGGAGGGCCTTTGGATACGCAGTATTTT; CDR3aa: CASSVEGAGGPLDTQYF; v_gene: TRBV9; d_gene: TRBD2; j_gene: TRBJ2-3; abundance: .
CDR3nt: TGTGCCAGCAGCTCTAACGGGCGGGATGAGCAGTTCTTC; CDR3aa: CASSSNGRDEQFF; v_gene: TRBV7-6; d_gene: .; j_gene: TRBJ2-1; abundance: .
CDR3nt: TGTGCCAGCAGGGGGGCTAGCGGCTACAATGAGCAGTTCTTC; CDR3aa: CASRGASGYNEQFF; v_gene: TRBV7-9; d_gene: .; j_gene: TRBJ2-1; abundance: .
CDR3nt: TGTGCCACAGGACTAGCGGGTTTTTACGAGCAGTACTTC; CDR3aa: CATGLAGFYEQYF; v_gene: TRBV2; d_gene: TRBD2; j_gene: TRBJ2-7; abundance: once
CDR3nt: TGTGCCGTGGGGCGGAATGAGCAGTTCTTC; CDR3aa: CAVGRNEQFF; v_gene: TRBV6-6; d_gene: .; j_gene: TRBJ2-1; abundance: .
CDR3nt: TGTGCCAGCAGCCCAGGGAACTATGGCTACACCTTC; CDR3aa: CASSPGNYGYTF; v_gene: TRBV28; d_gene: .; j_gene: TRBJ1-2; abundance: .
CDR3nt: TGTGCCAGCAGTCCACTCGGCGGTGTCCCACCCTACGAGCAGTACTTC; CDR3aa: CASSPLGGVPPYEQYF; v_gene: TRBV27; d_gene: .; j_gene: TRBJ2-7; abundance: .
CDR3nt: TGTGCCAGCAGTTTAGACCGGGACTCTCCCTACGAGCAGTACTTC; CDR3aa: CASSLDRDSPYEQYF; v_gene: TRBV6-5; d_gene: .; j_gene: TRBJ2-7; abundance: .
CDR3nt: TGCGCCAGCAGCCAAGACAGGGTGAGGAATTCACCCCTCCACTTT; CDR3aa: CASSQDRVRNSPLHF; v_gene: TRBV4-1; d_gene: .; j_gene: TRBJ1-6; abundance: .
CDR3nt: TGTGCTAGTGAGGGGGGGGATTTCAATGAGCAGTTCTTC; CDR3aa: CASEGGDFNEQFF; v_gene: TRBV12-5; d_gene: .; j_gene: TRBJ2-1; abundance: .
CDR3nt: TGTGCCAGCAGGGGGCAGCTTTTCAATCAGCCCCAGCATTTT; CDR3aa: CASRGQLFNQPQHF; v_gene: TRBV28; d_gene: .; j_gene: TRBJ1-5; abundance: .
CDR3nt: TGCAGCGTGGGGTTTTTGGGGGCGGCTGGAAACACCATATATTTT; CDR3aa: CSVGFLGAAGNTIYF; v_gene: TRBV29-1; d_gene: .; j_gene: TRBJ1-3; abundance: .
CDR3nt: TGCGCCAGCAGCCGATCCGGGACAGGGGGCGACGAGCAGTACTTC; CDR3aa: CASSRSGTGGDEQYF; v_gene: TRBV4-1; d_gene: TRBD1; j_gene: TRBJ2-7; abundance: .
CDR3nt: TGTGCCAGCAGGAGGACGGGCGGACAGGGGAGGAACGAGCAGTACTTC; CDR3aa: CASRRTGGQGRNEQYF; v_gene: TRBV27; d_gene: TRBD1; j_gene: TRBJ2-7; abundance: .
CDR3nt: TGTGCCACCAGCAGAGTCCGACAGATCACCGGGGAGCTGTTTTTT; CDR3aa: CATSRVRQITGELFF; v_gene: TRBV15; d_gene: .; j_gene: TRBJ2-2; abundance: .
CDR3nt: TGTGCCAGCAGCTTTGCGAGGACAGATGAGCAGTACTTC; CDR3aa: CASSFARTDEQYF; v_gene: TRBV7-9; d_gene: .; j_gene: TRBJ2-7; abundance: .
CDR3nt: TGTGCCAGCAGTTACTCTGGCCACTACGAGCAGTACTTC; CDR3aa: CASSYSGHYEQYF; v_gene: TRBV6-5; d_gene: .; j_gene: TRBJ2-7; abundance: .
CDR3nt: TGTGCCAGCAGTCTAGCGATCAATCAGCCCCAGCATTTT; CDR3aa: CASSLAINQPQHF; v_gene: TRBV27; d_gene: .; j_gene: TRBJ1-5; abundance: .
CDR3nt: TGTGCCTGGAGTGGGCTAGCGGGAGGGCCTGGTGAGCAGTTCTTC; CDR3aa: CAWSGLAGGPGEQFF; v_gene: TRBV30; d_gene: TRBD2; j_gene: TRBJ2-1; abundance: .
CDR3nt: TGCGCCAGCAGTGTGGGACTAGAGGCCAATGAGCAGTTCTTC; CDR3aa: CASSVGLEANEQFF; v_gene: TRBV5-1; d_gene: TRBD2; j_gene: TRBJ2-1; abundance: .
CDR3nt: TGCGCCAGCAGCTTACTAGGGTTGGGCGAAAAATTCTACAATGAGCAGTTCTTC; CDR3aa: CASSLLGLGEKFYNEQFF; v_gene: TRBV5-1; d_gene: .; j_gene: TRBJ2-1; abundance: .
CDR3nt: TGTGCCAGCAGCTTGGCAGGGATACCCTATGGCTACACCTTC; CDR3aa: CASSLAGIPYGYTF; v_gene: TRBV5-4; d_gene: .; j_gene: TRBJ1-2; abundance: .
CDR3nt: TGCGCCAGCAGCTTAATGGCGGGGGAGTTCTACGAGCAGTACTTC; CDR3aa: CASSLMAGEFYEQYF; v_gene: TRBV5-1; d_gene: TRBD2; j_gene: TRBJ2-7; abundance: .